The TCR beta chain described here comes from a study of blood T cell repertoires in COVID-19. At the level of the study: Donors in the United States, Italy and Spain gave samples during acute or convalescent COVID-19. From T cells, B-cell-depleted T cells, or PBMCs came the material, which was cDNA or gDNA.

The CDR3 has 13 residues. Germline assignment: CDR1 LNHDA and CDR2 SQIVND (reference sequence). V was shortened by 0 bases and J by 4 bases, with 7 bases between the two germline ends. Enrolment of Seattle patients took place during active infection, and they were followed longitudinally. Methods used by the authors: Estimation of nucleated cell counts relied on the amplification of reference gene primers. The assay was immunoSEQ multiplex PCR, and TCRdb's table has in-frame clones only and misses some. The V and J calls and clone size are taken from that table; D and trimming were inferred from the DNA. The sample contains 150,000 to 200,000 clones, roughly 79% of which appear only once.

The sequenced sample consisted of peripheral blood. The TCR originated in an elderly woman with COVID-19, enrolled during active disease. The gene calls are TRBV19 and TRBJ2-7; D not certain. In DNA, the CDR3 is TGTGCCAGTAGTATAGATCTCAGATACGAGCAGTACTTC. The encoded protein is CASSIDLRYEQYF.